This T cell receptor beta chain was profiled in a study of blood T cell repertoires in COVID-19 (dated by TCRdb to the early 2020s). About the investigation overall: Samples from collaborators originated in the United States, Italy and Spain and spanned both the acute and convalescent phases of COVID-19. The prospective study material was composed of cDNA or gDNA derived from T cells, B-cell-depleted T cells, or PBMCs. Deeply sampled blood TCRbeta repertoires from subjects exposed to, actively infected with, or recovered from COVID-19 were included in the dataset. Where available, HLA class I and class II types were obtained from metadata supplied by the sample provider rather than from assay-based typing. The repertoires were released in a freely available public database intended as a resource for research on the immune response to SARS-CoV-2. Nearly every sample came with metadata listing a de-identified subject ID, COVID-19 status, age in years and sex. Samples came from the ongoing ImmuneRACE study (first 160 participants) plus 1,254 subjects from 6 global collaborators. General conclusions and limits of the study: The amount of clinical and demographic metadata varied by source and participant and was provided uncurated.

The CDR3 spans 15 residues, from the cysteine through the phenylalanine. The CDR3 DNA has 45 bases and is translated from base 1. The junction shows trimming of 6 bases on V and 1 base on J, and the gene matches do not reach 5 bases of it. From a lookup of the germline V gene, CDR1 and CDR2 are SNHLY and FYNNEI. A remark on this clone: This clone's antigen is unknown. No clone much larger than this one lies a single base away; base qualities are absent.

TCRbeta CDR3 regions were amplified from genomic DNA using the immunoSEQ Assay, a bias-controlled multiplex PCR. Turning to the authors' computational methods: The number of nucleated cells in each sample was estimated by amplification of reference gene primers within the assay. To quantify the absolute abundance of each unique TCRbeta CDR3 rearrangement, sequence reads were collapsed and filtered. Productive Simpson clonality was computed per sample as the square root of Simpson's diversity index over productive rearrangements. TCRdb re-hosts the immuneACCESS table, in-frame sequences only. Its copies lack some clones; in the studies checked, an unresolved V gene accounts for under half of them, and the cause for the rest is not known. D and trimming come from the DNA, and the V and J calls and clone size come from that table. The sample includes about 140,000 clones, with approximately 83% observed a single time. Around 8.6% of the sample is in the top ten clones.

Each collaborating institution followed its own protocols to collect whole blood in K2EDTA tubes. Collaborator samples were shipped for TCRbeta analysis as frozen whole blood, isolated PBMCs, or DNA extracted from either sample type. This TCR was recovered from a human donor in a cohort sampled during active COVID-19. The chain joins TRBV2 to TRBJ2-7; 11 nucleotides in the junction match TRBD1. Source material: peripheral blood. The CDR3 is CASRYGTGGSYEQYF. In nucleotide form, the sequence is TGTGCCAGCAGATACGGGACAGGGGGATCCTACGAGCAGTACTTC.